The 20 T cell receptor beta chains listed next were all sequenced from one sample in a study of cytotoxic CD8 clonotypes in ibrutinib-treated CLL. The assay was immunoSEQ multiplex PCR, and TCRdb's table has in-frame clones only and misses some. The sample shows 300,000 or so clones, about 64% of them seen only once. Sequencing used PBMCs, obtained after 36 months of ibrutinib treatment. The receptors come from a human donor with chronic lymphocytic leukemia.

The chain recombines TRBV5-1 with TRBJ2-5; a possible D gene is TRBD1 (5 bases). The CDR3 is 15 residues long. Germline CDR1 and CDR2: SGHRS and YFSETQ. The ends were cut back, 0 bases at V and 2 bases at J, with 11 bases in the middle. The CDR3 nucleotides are TGCGCCAGCAGCTTGGCCGTAGGGGCTCAAGAGACCCAGTACTTC. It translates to CASSLAVGAQETQYF. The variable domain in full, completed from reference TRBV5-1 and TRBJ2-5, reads KAGVTQTPRYLIKTRGQQVTLSCSPISGHRSVSWYQQTPGQGLQFLFEYFSETQRNKGNFPGRFSGRQFSNSRSEMNVSTLELGDSALYLCASSLAVGAQETQYFGPGTRLLVL.

This CDR3 reads CASSVFASVWPGTGELFF. The CDR3 coding sequence is TGTGCCAGCAGCGTCTTCGCCTCAGTATGGCCCGGCACCGGGGAGCTGTTTTTT. The rearrangement links TRBV9 to TRBJ2-2; D uncertain. This CDR3 has 18 amino acids. The germline CDR1 and CDR2 sequences are SGDLS and YYNGEE. The germline V and J ends were trimmed by 2 bases and 4 bases, with 21 bases remaining between them. Together with reference TRBV9 and TRBJ2-2, the CDR3 gives the full variable domain: DSGVTQTPKHLITATGQRVTLRCSPRSGDLSVYWYQQSLDQGLQFLIQYYNGEERAKGNILERFSAQQFPDLHSELNLSSLELGDSALYFCASSVFASVWPGTGELFFGEGSRLTVL.

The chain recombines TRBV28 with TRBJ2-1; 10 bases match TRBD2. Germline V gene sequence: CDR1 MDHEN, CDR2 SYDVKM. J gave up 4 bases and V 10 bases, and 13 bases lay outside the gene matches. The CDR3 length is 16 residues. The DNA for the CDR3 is TGTGCCACAGGGGGGGATAGCGGGAGGTCTTACAATGAGCAGTTCTTC. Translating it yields CATGGDSGRSYNEQFF. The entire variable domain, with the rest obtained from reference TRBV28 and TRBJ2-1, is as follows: DVKVTQSSRYLVKRTGEKVFLECVQDMDHENMFWYRQDPGLGLRLIYFSYDVKMKEKGDIPEGYSVSREKKERFSLILESASTNQTSMYLCATGGDSGRSYNEQFFGPGTRLTVL.

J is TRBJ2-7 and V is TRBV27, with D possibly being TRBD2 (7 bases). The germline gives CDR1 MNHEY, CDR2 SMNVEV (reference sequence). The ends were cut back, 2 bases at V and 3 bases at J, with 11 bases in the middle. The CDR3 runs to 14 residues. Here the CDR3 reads CASSLRGAGYEQYF. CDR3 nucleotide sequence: TGTGCCAGCAGTTTACGGGGGGCGGGCTACGAGCAGTACTTC.

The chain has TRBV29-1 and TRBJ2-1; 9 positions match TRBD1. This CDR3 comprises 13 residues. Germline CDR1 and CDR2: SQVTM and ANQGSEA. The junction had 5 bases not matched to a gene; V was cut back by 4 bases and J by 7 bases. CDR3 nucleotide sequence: TGCAGCGTTGGGGACAGGGAGGTGAATGAGCAGTTCTTC. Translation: CSVGDREVNEQFF.

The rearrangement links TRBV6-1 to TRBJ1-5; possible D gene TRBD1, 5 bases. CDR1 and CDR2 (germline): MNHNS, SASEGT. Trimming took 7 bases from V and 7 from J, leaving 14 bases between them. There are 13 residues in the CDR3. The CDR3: CASKRGGLQPQHF. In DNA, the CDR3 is TGTGCCAGCAAGAGGGGCGGATTGCAGCCCCAGCATTTT.

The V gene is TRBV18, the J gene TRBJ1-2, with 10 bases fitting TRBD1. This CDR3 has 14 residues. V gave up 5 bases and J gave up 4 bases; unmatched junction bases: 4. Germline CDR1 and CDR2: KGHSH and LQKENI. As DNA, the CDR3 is TGTGCCAGCTCAGGGGGACAGGGGCTCTATGGCTACACCTTC. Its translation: CASSGGQGLYGYTF.

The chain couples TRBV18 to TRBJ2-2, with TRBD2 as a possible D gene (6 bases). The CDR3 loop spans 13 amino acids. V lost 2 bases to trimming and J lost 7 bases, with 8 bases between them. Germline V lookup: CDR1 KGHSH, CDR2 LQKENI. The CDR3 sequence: CASSPAGNGELFF. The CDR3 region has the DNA TGTGCCAGCTCACCAGCGGGGAACGGGGAGCTGTTTTTT.

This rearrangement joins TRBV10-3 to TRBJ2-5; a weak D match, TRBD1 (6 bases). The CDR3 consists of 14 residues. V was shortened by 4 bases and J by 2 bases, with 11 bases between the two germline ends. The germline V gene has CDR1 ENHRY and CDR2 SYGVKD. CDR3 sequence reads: CAISVQGTQETQYF. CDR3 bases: TGTGCCATCAGTGTCCAGGGGACGCAAGAGACCCAGTACTTC.

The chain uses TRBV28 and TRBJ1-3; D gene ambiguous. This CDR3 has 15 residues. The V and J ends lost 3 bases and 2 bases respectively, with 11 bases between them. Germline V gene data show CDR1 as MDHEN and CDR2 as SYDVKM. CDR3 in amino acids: CASSFPLGTGNTIYF. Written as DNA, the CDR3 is TGTGCCAGCAGTTTTCCTCTTGGGACTGGAAACACCATATATTTT.

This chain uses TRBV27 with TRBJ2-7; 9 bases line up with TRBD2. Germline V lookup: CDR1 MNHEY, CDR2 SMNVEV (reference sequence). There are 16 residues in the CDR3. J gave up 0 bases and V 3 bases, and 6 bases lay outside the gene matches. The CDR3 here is CASSFLGLAHSYEQYF. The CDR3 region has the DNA TGTGCCAGCAGTTTTCTCGGACTAGCGCACTCCTACGAGCAGTACTTC.

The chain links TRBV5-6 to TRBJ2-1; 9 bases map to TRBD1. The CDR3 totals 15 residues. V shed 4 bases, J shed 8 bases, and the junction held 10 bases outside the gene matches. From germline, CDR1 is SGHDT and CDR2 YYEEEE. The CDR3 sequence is CASSPGTGTWHEQFF. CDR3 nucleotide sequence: TGTGCCAGCAGCCCCGGGACAGGGACGTGGCATGAGCAGTTCTTC.

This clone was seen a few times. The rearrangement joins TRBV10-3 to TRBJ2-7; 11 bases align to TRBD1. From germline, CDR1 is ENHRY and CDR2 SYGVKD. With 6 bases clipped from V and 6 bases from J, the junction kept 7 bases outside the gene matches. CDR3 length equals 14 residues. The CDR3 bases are TGTGCCATCAGGCCAGCCGGGACAGGGGGCGAGCAGTACTTC. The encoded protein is CAIRPAGTGGEQYF.

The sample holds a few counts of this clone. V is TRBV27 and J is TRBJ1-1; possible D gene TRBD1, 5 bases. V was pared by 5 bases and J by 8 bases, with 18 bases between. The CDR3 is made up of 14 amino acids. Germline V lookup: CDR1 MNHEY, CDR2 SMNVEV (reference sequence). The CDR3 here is CASSRHGGNAEAFF. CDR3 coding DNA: TGTGCCAGCAGTCGTCACGGGGGGAACGCGGAAGCTTTCTTT.

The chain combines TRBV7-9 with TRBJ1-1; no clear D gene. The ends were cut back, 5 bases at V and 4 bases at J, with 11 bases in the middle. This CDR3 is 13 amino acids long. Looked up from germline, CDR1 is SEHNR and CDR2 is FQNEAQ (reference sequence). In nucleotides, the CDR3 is TGTGCCAGCAGCCAGGTGGCGGCCACTGAAGCTTTCTTT. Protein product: CASSQVAATEAFF.

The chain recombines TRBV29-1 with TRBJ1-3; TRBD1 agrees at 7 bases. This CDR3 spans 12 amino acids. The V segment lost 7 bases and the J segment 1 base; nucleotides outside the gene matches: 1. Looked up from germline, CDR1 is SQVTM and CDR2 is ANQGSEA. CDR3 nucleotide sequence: TGCAGCGGACAGGGTTCTGGAAACACCATATATTTT. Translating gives CSGQGSGNTIYF.

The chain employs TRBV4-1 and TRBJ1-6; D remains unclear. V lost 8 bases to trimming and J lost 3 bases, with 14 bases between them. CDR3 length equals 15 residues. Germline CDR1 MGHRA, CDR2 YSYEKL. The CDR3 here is CASGGETGYNSPLHF. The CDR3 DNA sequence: TGCGCCAGCGGCGGGGAGACCGGCTATAATTCACCCCTCCACTTT.

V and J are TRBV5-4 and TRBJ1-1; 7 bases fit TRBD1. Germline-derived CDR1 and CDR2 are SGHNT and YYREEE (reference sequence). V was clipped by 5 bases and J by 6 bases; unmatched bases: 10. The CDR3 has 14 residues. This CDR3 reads CASRIKADRAEAFF. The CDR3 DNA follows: TGTGCCAGCAGGATAAAAGCCGACAGGGCTGAAGCTTTCTTT.

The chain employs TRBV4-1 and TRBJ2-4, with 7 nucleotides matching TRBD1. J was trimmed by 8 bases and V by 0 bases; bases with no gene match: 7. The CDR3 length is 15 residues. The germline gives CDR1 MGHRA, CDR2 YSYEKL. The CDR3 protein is CASSQEGGAFDIQYF. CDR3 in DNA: TGCGCCAGCAGCCAAGAAGGGGGCGCTTTTGACATTCAGTACTTC.

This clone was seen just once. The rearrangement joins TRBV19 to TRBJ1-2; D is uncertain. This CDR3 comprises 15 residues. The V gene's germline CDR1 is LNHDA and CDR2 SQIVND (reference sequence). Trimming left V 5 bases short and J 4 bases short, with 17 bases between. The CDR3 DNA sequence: TGTGCCAGTAGTTTTGATGTGCAGATATTCTATGGCTACACCTTC. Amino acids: CASSFDVQIFYGYTF.